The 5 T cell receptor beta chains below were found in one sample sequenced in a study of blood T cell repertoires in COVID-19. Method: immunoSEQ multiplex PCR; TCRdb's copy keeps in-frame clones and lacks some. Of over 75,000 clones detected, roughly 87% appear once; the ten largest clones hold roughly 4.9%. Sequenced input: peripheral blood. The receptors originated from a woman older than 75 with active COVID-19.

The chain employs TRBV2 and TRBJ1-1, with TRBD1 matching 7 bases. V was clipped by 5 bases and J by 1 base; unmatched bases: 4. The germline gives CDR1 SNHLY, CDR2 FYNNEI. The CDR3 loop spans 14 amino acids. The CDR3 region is CASSIRQGNTEAFF. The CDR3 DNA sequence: TGTGCCAGCAGTATCCGACAGGGGAACACTGAAGCTTTCTTT.

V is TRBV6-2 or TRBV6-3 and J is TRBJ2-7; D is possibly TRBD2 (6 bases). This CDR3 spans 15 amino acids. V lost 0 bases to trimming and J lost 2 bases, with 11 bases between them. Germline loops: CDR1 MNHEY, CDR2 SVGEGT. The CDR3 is CASSYSRAGTYEQYF. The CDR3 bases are TGTGCCAGCAGTTACTCCAGGGCGGGAACCTACGAGCAGTACTTC.

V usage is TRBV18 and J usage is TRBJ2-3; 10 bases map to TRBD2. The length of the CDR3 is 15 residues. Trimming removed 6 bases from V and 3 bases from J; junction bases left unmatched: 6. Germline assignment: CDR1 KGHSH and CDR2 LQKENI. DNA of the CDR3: TGTGCCAGCTCTCTAGGACTAGCGGTGACAGATACGCAGTATTTT. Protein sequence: CASSLGLAVTDTQYF. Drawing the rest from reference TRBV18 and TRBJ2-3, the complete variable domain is NAGVMQNPRHLVRRRGQEARLRCSPMKGHSHVYWYRQLPEEGLKFMVYLQKENIIDESGMPKERFSAEFPKEGPSILRIQQVVRGDSAAYFCASSLGLAVTDTQYFGPGTRLTVL.

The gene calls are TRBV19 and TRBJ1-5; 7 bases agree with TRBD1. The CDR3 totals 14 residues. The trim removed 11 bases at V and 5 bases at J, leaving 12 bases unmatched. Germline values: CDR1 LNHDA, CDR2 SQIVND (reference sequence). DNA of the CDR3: TGTGCCGGTGCTATAACAGGGGCACATCAGCCCCAGCATTTT. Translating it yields CAGAITGAHQPQHF.

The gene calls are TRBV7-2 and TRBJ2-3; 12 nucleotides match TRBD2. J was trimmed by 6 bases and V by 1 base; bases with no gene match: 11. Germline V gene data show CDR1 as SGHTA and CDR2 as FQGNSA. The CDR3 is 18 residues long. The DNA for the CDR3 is TGTGCCAGCAGCTTAGTGGGAAGGACTAGCGGGAATAGGGATACGCAGTATTTT. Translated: CASSLVGRTSGNRDTQYF.